The 16 T cell receptor beta chains given below trace back to one sample, sequenced in a study of blood T cell repertoires in COVID-19. Data came from immunoSEQ multiplex PCR; TCRdb stores just in-frame clones and leaves some out. Here the sample spans about 330,000 clones, approximately 88% being singletons. The material sequenced was PBMCs or T cells enriched from blood (not recorded which). The origin of the receptors is a man in his thirties or forties who had recovered from COVID-19.

The chain employs TRBV5-1 and TRBJ2-7; possible D gene TRBD1, 7 bases. There are 15 residues in the CDR3. Germline values: CDR1 SGHRS, CDR2 YFSETQ. V was cut by 2 bases and J by 5 bases, with 17 bases left in between. The CDR3 DNA sequence: TGCGCCAGCAGCTTTGCGGGGACAGCTATTGACGAGCAGTACTTC. It is translated as CASSFAGTAIDEQYF.

The V and J genes are TRBV6-4 and TRBJ2-7, with 7 bases aligning to TRBD1. With 2 bases clipped from V and 4 bases from J, the junction kept 8 bases outside the gene matches. This CDR3 has 15 residues. Germline V lookup: CDR1 MRHNA, CDR2 SNTAGT. The CDR3 spells CASSDGDSRPYEQYF. The CDR3 DNA follows: TGTGCCAGCAGTGACGGGGACAGTAGGCCATACGAGCAGTACTTC.

The chain joins TRBV5-1 to TRBJ1-1, with 8 bases lining up with TRBD1. Trimming took 2 bases from V and 8 from J; bases not matched to a gene: 5. CDR1 is SGHRS and CDR2 is YFSETQ in the germline V gene. The CDR3 is made up of 13 amino acids. The CDR3 reads CASSFGQGKEAFF. The CDR3 DNA reads TGCGCCAGCAGCTTTGGACAGGGAAAGGAAGCTTTCTTT.

The CDR3 spells CASSRVAGRYEQYF. In DNA, the CDR3 is TGTGCCAGCAGCCGGGTAGCGGGGAGGTACGAGCAGTACTTC. This sequence joins TRBV27 and TRBJ2-7; 8 bases line up with TRBD2. The V segment lost 6 bases and the J segment 4 bases; nucleotides outside the gene matches: 8. This CDR3 has 14 residues. The germline V gene encodes CDR1 MNHEY and CDR2 SMNVEV (reference sequence).

The chain recombines TRBV7-2 with TRBJ1-2; 8 bases line up with TRBD1. There are 17 residues in the CDR3. CDR1 is SGHTA, CDR2 FQGNSA, per germline. V lost 4 bases and J lost 5; bases outside the gene matches: 15. In DNA form, the CDR3 reads TGTGCCAGCAGCTCTCACCGGGACAGGCTACAGGGTTATGGCTACACCTTC. This gives the protein CASSSHRDRLQGYGYTF. Filled out from reference TRBV7-2 and TRBJ1-2, the complete variable domain reads GAGVSQSPSNKVTEKGKDVELRCDPISGHTALYWYRQSLGQGLEFLIYFQGNSAPDKSGLPSDRFSAERTGGSVSTLTIQRTQQEDSAVYLCASSSHRDRLQGYGYTFGSGTRLTVV.

This chain connects TRBV11-2 to TRBJ2-1, with 14 bases that match TRBD2. Germline V gene lookup returns CDR1 SGHAT and CDR2 FQNNGV. V shed 6 bases and J 12 bases; nucleotides not matched to a gene: 22. The CDR3 spans 19 residues. CDR3 residues: CASRKSPSGRLAGGQGQFF. CDR3 in DNA: TGTGCCAGCAGAAAATCCCCTTCGGGGCGACTAGCGGGGGGGCAGGGGCAGTTCTTC.

V and J are TRBV5-4 and TRBJ1-6, with D unresolved. Germline V gene sequence: CDR1 SGHNT, CDR2 YYREEE (reference sequence). Between the trimmed V and J ends, which lost 9 bases and 8 bases, there was a span of 6 bases. The CDR3 contains 10 residues. The CDR3 protein is CAIGDSPLHF. Here the CDR3 DNA reads TGTGCCATCGGGGATTCACCCCTCCACTTT.

V gene TRBV18 combines with J gene TRBJ1-2; TRBD1 aligns across 8 bases. The CDR3 is 16 amino acids. Germline V gene sequence: CDR1 KGHSH, CDR2 LQKENI. Germline trimming cut 3 bases from V and 4 bases from J; bases unmatched to any gene: 10. The chain's CDR3 is CASSPNGQGSGYGYTF. CDR3 sequence (DNA): TGTGCCAGCTCACCGAACGGACAGGGATCGGGCTATGGCTACACCTTC. Supplemented by reference TRBV18 and TRBJ1-2, the full variable domain reads NAGVMQNPRHLVRRRGQEARLRCSPMKGHSHVYWYRQLPEEGLKFMVYLQKENIIDESGMPKERFSAEFPKEGPSILRIQQVVRGDSAAYFCASSPNGQGSGYGYTFGSGTRLTVV.

This clone came up once. The chain recombines TRBV2 with TRBJ2-3, with 12 bases aligning to TRBD2. The CDR3 spans 18 residues. Germline CDR1 and CDR2: SNHLY and FYNNEI. Trimming at V came to 1 base and at J to 4 bases, leaving 9 bases not matched to a gene. CDR3 in DNA: TGTGCCAGCAGTGAAGGGATCCTAGCGGGGGGGGCCTCAGATACGCAGTATTTT. Its translation is CASSEGILAGGASDTQYF.

The chain carries TRBV7-2 and TRBJ2-5; a possible D gene is TRBD1 (5 bases). Germline values: CDR1 SGHTA, CDR2 FQGNSA. V lost 5 bases and J lost 2, with 9 bases in between. The CDR3 loop spans 13 amino acids. Here the CDR3 reads CASSRDRQETQYF. As DNA, the CDR3 is TGTGCCAGCAGCAGAGACAGACAAGAGACCCAGTACTTC.

Here the CDR3 reads CASSNPATRPTDTQYF. CDR3 sequence (DNA): TGCGCCAGCAGCAACCCCGCGACTAGACCCACAGATACGCAGTATTTT. The chain joins TRBV5-1 to TRBJ2-3; maybe TRBD2 (6 bases). Trimming took off 4 bases at V and 2 bases at J, with 17 bases between the two ends. Germline assignment: CDR1 SGHRS and CDR2 YFSETQ. This CDR3 has 16 amino acids.

The rearrangement joins TRBV3-1 (or the pseudogene TRBV3-2) to TRBJ1-5, with D unclear. V was trimmed by 1 base and J by 5 bases, leaving 12 bases between them. Per the germline V gene, CDR1 is LGHDT and CDR2 is YNNKEL (reference sequence). The CDR3 runs 15 residues. Written as DNA, the CDR3 is TGTGCCAGCAGCCAAGGTTCCGGGTTCGATCAGCCCCAGCATTTT. As protein: CASSQGSGFDQPQHF.

The gene calls are TRBV18 and TRBJ2-1, with 7 bases lining up with TRBD1. The CDR3 runs to 16 residues. Trimming took 3 bases from V and 4 from J; bases not matched to a gene: 9. In germline, CDR1 is KGHSH, CDR2 LQKENI. The CDR3 loop reads CASSPPQGMGYNEQFF. The CDR3, as DNA: TGTGCCAGCTCACCGCCACAGGGGATGGGGTACAATGAGCAGTTCTTC.

V gene TRBV28 combines with J gene TRBJ1-1, with TRBD1 matching over 10 bases. V was pared by 6 bases and J by 1 base, with 8 bases of the junction left unmatched. The CDR3 sequence is 16 residues long. Germline CDR1 and CDR2: MDHEN and SYDVKM. The CDR3 region has the DNA TGTGCCAGCAGCCGGACAGGGGGAGAGGGGAACACTGAAGCTTTCTTT. It encodes CASSRTGGEGNTEAFF.

The V call is TRBV3-1 (or the pseudogene TRBV3-2), the J call TRBJ2-1; no clear D. V was clipped by 0 bases and J by 10 bases, with 4 bases between them. Germline CDR1 LGHDT, CDR2 YNNKEL (reference sequence). This CDR3 contains 11 residues. CDR3 sequence reads: CASSQDREQFF. The CDR3 bases are TGTGCCAGCAGCCAAGACAGGGAGCAGTTCTTC.

This chain links TRBV18 with TRBJ2-5, with a tentative D call TRBD2 (7 bases). Trimming shortened V by 3 bases and J by 7 bases, and 18 bases separated the two germline ends. This CDR3 is 15 amino acids long. Germline V lookup: CDR1 KGHSH, CDR2 LQKENI. The CDR3 region has the DNA TGTGCCAGCTCACCCCCTTCGGGGGGCCTCGGGACCCAGTACTTC. Protein: CASSPPSGGLGTQYF.